The next 13 T cell receptor beta chains were all read from a single sample in a study of blood T cells in healthy people across ages. With a J-beta primer mix and a sample-barcoded 5' primer, a second PCR ran about 7 to 12 cycles. TCRdb independently ran MiXCR on the 5' RACE reads; one entry per CDR3 protein. The sample has 700,000 to 900,000 distinct CDR3 sequences, around 24% seen once. The same sample was also used in a study of T cells of mothers and their children.

What was sequenced was blood. Receptors were obtained from a boy aged 10-17 years in good health.

This clonotype was counted between two and nine times. The V gene is TRBV15, the J gene TRBJ1-1; D is possibly TRBD1 (6 bases). The V end lost 0 bases, the J end lost 0 bases, and 8 bases lay between the germline ends. The germline V gene has CDR1 LNHNV and CDR2 YYDKDF (reference sequence). The CDR3 has 15 amino acids. The CDR3 here is CATSREGGLNTEAFF. The CDR3, as DNA: TGTGCCACCAGCAGAGAAGGGGGGCTGAACACTGAAGCTTTCTTT.

The chain is built from TRBV9 and TRBJ2-5, with no clear D. The J call is in doubt because the DNA end fits TRBJ2-7 better. CDR1 is SGDLS and CDR2 is YYNGEE in the germline V gene. This CDR3 comprises 14 residues. The CDR3 spells CASSVASQSYEQYF. The DNA for the CDR3 is TGTGCCAGCAGCGTAGCCAGCCAATCCTACGAGCAGTACTTC.

The rearrangement uses TRBV6-1 and TRBJ2-5, with a possible D match to TRBD2 (6 bases). The better agreement between TRBJ2-7 and the DNA end casts doubt on the J call. The CDR3 totals 13 residues. The V gene's germline CDR1 is MNHNS and CDR2 SASEGT. The CDR3 nucleotides read TGTGCCAGCAGTGAAGCGGAGGGGAACGAGCAGTACTTC. It is translated as CASSEAEGNEQYF.

The chain joins TRBV10-2 to TRBJ2-1; no definite D call. Germline V gene sequence: CDR1 WSHSY, CDR2 SAAADI. The CDR3 has 15 residues. V was cut by 0 bases and J by 3 bases, with 9 bases left in between. The CDR3: CASSESWVSYNEQFF. CDR3 in DNA: TGCGCCAGCAGTGAGTCATGGGTCAGCTACAATGAGCAGTTCTTC.

J is TRBJ2-6 and V is TRBV7-9; 10 bases map to TRBD1. The CDR3 length is 19 residues. With 5 bases clipped from V and 0 bases from J, the junction kept 10 bases outside the gene matches. Germline V gene sequence: CDR1 SEHNR, CDR2 FQNEAQ (reference sequence). CDR3 region: CASSTWDRGPPSGANVLTF. In nucleotides, the CDR3 is TGTGCCAGCAGCACCTGGGACAGGGGCCCTCCCTCTGGGGCCAACGTCCTGACTTTC.

The J gene is TRBJ2-3, the V gene TRBV20-1; D is undetermined. Germline loops: CDR1 DFQATT, CDR2 SNEGSKA (reference sequence). With 3 bases removed from V and 2 bases from J, the gap between germline ends came to 12 bases. There are 14 residues in the CDR3. The CDR3 DNA follows: TGCAGTGCTAGCGGTGGGCAGATCACAGATACGCAGTATTTT. Translation: CSASGGQITDTQYF.

This clonotype turned up a few times. CDR3 nucleotides: TGTGCCAGCAGTTACTTGCTAGCGGGGGCCACCTACAATGAGCAGTTCTTC. It encodes CASSYLLAGATYNEQFF. The chain is built from TRBV6-5 and TRBJ2-1, with TRBD2 matching over 10 bases. The CDR3 length is 17 residues. From germline, CDR1 is MNHEY and CDR2 SVGAGI. V was pared by 1 base and J by 2 bases, with 5 bases of the junction left unmatched.

The rearrangement uses TRBV11-2 and TRBJ2-3, with TRBD2 identical over 8 bases. The CDR3 is made up of 19 amino acids. CDR1 and CDR2 (germline): SGHAT, FQNNGV. Germline trimming cut 2 bases from V and 1 base from J; bases unmatched to any gene: 14. The CDR3 loop reads CASSLSSGLEVLGTDTQYF. For the CDR3, the DNA is TGTGCCAGCAGCTTATCTTCGGGACTAGAGGTCCTGGGCACAGATACGCAGTATTTT.

The chain links TRBV5-1 to TRBJ2-1, with D possibly being TRBD2 (5 bases). The CDR3 sequence is 17 residues long. Per the germline V gene, CDR1 is SGHRS and CDR2 is YFSETQ. V lost 0 bases to trimming and J lost 1 base, with 14 bases between them. CDR3 nucleotide sequence: TGCGCCAGCAGCTTGGTTCCTGGAGGAAGTTCCTACAATGAGCAGTTCTTC. It codes for CASSLVPGGSSYNEQFF. The entire variable domain, with the rest obtained from reference TRBV5-1 and TRBJ2-1, is as follows: KAGVTQTPRYLIKTRGQQVTLSCSPISGHRSVSWYQQTPGQGLQFLFEYFSETQRNKGNFPGRFSGRQFSNSRSEMNVSTLELGDSALYLCASSLVPGGSSYNEQFFGPGTRLTVL.

This clonotype was seen a few times. The rearrangement links TRBV2 to TRBJ2-5; possible D gene TRBD1, 5 bases. V was trimmed by 7 bases and J by 4 bases, leaving 19 bases between them. The CDR3 contains 15 residues. CDR1 is SNHLY, CDR2 FYNNEI, per germline. CDR3 in DNA: TGTGCCAGCACCCGAAAGGTGACAGTTCGAGAGACCCAGTACTTC. Its protein product is CASTRKVTVRETQYF.

The CDR3 region has the DNA TGTGCCAGCTCACCAGGCCCGGGGGCTCAAGATACGCAGTATTTT. This encodes CASSPGPGAQDTQYF. V and J are TRBV18 and TRBJ2-3, with D perhaps being TRBD1 or TRBD2 (6 bases each). The CDR3 runs to 15 residues. CDR1 KGHSH and CDR2 LQKENI come from the germline V gene. The ends were cut back, 2 bases at V and 5 bases at J, with 14 bases in the middle.

In its sample, this clonotype was seen a few times. V is TRBV12-3 or TRBV12-4 and J is TRBJ1-1; D may be TRBD1 (5 bases). The CDR3 length is 14 residues. The V end was cut by 3 bases, the J end by 0 bases, with 8 bases between. CDR3 nucleotides: TGTGCCAGCAGTTTGGACACGATGAACACTGAAGCTTTCTTT. This translates into CASSLDTMNTEAFF.

This clonotype has just a few counts. Here the CDR3 omits its conserved ending phenylalanine or tryptophan, so a read error is the likely source. This CDR3 reads CASSLGERETQYL. CDR3 bases: TGTGCCAGCAGCTTAGGCGAGCGAGAGACCCAGTACCTC. V is TRBV11-2 and J is TRBJ2-5, with D hard to call. The length of the CDR3 is 13 residues. The V gene lost 1 base and the J gene lost 4 bases, with 7 bases spanning the gap. CDR1 and CDR2 (germline): SGHAT, FQNNGV.